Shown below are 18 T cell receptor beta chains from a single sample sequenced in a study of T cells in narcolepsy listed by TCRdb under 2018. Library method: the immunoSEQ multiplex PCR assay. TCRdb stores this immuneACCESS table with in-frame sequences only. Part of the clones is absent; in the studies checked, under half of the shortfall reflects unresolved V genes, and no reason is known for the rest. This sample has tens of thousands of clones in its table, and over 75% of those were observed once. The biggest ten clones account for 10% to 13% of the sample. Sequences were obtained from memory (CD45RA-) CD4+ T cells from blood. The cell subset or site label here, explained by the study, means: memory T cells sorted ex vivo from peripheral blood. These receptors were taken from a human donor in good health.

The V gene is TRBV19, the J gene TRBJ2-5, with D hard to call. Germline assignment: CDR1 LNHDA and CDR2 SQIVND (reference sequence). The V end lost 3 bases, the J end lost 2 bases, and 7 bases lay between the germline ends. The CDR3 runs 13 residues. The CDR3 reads CASSMSLQETQYF. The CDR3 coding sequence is TGTGCCAGTAGTATGTCACTTCAAGAGACCCAGTACTTC.

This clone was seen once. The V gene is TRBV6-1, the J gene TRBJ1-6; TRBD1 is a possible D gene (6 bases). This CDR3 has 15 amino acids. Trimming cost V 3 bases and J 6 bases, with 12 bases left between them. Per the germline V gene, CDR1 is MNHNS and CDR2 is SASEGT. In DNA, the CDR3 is TGTGCCAGCAGTGAGACGGACAGCCTTAATTCACCCCTCCACTTT. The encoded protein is CASSETDSLNSPLHF.

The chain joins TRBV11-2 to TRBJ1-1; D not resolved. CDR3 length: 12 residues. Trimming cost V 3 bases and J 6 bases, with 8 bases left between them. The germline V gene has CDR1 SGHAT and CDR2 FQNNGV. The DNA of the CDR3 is TGTGCCAGCAGCTTGCCAGTCTCTGAAGCTTTCTTT. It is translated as CASSLPVSEAFF.

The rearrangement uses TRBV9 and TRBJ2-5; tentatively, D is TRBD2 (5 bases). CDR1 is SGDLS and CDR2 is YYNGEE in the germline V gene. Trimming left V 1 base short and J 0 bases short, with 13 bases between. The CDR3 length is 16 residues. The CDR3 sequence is CASSVSTSGDQETQYF. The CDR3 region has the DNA TGTGCCAGCAGCGTAAGTACGAGCGGAGACCAAGAGACCCAGTACTTC.

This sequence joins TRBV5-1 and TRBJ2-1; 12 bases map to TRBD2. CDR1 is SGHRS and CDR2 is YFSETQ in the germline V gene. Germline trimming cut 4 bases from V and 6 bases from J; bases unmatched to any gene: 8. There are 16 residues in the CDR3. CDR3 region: CASSTPRTSGINEQFF. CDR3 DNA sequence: TGCGCCAGCAGCACCCCTAGGACTAGCGGGATCAATGAGCAGTTCTTC.

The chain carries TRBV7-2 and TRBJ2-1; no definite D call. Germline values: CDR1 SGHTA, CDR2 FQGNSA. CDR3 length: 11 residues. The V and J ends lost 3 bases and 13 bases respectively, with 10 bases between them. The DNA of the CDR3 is TGTGCCAGCAGCTTCGTAGCTTCTCAGTTCTTC. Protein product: CASSFVASQFF. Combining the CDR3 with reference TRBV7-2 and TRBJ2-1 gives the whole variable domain GAGVSQSPSNKVTEKGKDVELRCDPISGHTALYWYRQSLGQGLEFLIYFQGNSAPDKSGLPSDRFSAERTGGSVSTLTIQRTQQEDSAVYLCASSFVASQFFGPGTRLTVL.

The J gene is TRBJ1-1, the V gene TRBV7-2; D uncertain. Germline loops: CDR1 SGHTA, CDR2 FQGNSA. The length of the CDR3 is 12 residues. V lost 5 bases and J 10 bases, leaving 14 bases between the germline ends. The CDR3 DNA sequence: TGTGCCAGCAGCAATGCTGGGTTGGTAGCTTTCTTT. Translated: CASSNAGLVAFF.

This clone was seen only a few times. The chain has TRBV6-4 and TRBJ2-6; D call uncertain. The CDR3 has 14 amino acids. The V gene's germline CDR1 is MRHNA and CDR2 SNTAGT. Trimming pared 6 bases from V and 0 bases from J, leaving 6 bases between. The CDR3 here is CASRSDSGANVLTF. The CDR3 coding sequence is TGTGCCAGCAGATCAGACTCTGGGGCCAACGTCCTGACTTTC.

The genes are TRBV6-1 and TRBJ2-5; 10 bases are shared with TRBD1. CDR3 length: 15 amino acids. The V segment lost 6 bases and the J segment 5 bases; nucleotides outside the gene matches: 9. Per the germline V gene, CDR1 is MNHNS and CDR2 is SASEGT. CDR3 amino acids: CASSQGTGAIETQYF. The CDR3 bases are TGTGCCAGCAGCCAAGGGACAGGGGCAATCGAGACCCAGTACTTC.

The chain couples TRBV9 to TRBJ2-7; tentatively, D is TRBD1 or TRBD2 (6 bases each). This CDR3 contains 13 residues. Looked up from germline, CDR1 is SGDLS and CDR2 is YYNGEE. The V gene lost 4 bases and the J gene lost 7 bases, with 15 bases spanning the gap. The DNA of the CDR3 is TGTGCCAGCAGCAGATCCCAGGGGAGGGAGCAGTACTTC. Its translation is CASSRSQGREQYF. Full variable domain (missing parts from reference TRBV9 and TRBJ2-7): DSGVTQTPKHLITATGQRVTLRCSPRSGDLSVYWYQQSLDQGLQFLIQYYNGEERAKGNILERFSAQQFPDLHSELNLSSLELGDSALYFCASSRSQGREQYFGPGTRLTVT.

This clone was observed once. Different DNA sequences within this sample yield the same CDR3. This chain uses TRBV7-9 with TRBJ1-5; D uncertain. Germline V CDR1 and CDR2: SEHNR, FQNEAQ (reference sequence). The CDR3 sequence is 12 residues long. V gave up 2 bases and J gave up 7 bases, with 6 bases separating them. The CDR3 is CASSLFLQPQHF. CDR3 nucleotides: TGTGCCAGCAGCTTATTTTTGCAGCCCCAGCATTTT.

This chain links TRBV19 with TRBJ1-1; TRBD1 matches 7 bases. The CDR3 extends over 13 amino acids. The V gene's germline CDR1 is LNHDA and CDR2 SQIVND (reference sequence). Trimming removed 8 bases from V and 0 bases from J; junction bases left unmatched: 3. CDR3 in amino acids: CASYRGMNTEAFF. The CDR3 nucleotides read TGTGCCAGTTACAGGGGAATGAACACTGAAGCTTTCTTT.

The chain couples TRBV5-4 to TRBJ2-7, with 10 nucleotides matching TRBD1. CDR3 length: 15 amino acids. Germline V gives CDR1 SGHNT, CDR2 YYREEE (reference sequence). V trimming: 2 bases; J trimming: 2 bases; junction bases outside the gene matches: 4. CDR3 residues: CASSFPGTGAYEQYF. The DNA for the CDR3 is TGTGCCAGCAGCTTCCCCGGGACAGGGGCCTACGAGCAGTACTTC.

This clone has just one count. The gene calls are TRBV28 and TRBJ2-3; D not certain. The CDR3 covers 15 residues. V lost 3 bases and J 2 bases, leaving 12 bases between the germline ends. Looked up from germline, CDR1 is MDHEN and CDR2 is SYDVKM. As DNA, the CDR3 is TGTGCCAGCAGTTTCCTAAGATCGGCCACAGATACGCAGTATTTT. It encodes CASSFLRSATDTQYF.

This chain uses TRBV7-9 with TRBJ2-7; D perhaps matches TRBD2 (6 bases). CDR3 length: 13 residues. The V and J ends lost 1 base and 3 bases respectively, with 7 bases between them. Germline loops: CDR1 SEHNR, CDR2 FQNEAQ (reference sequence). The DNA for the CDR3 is TGTGCCAGCAGCTTAGGGGGAGGCTACGAGCAGTACTTC. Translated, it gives CASSLGGGYEQYF.

This chain's CDR3 is CASSFVWTANTGELFF. CDR3 DNA sequence: TGTGCCAGCAGCTTTGTCTGGACAGCGAACACCGGGGAGCTGTTTTTT. V usage is TRBV5-6 and J usage is TRBJ2-2, with a tentative D call TRBD1 (6 bases). The V end was cut by 2 bases, the J end by 0 bases, with 11 bases between. The CDR3 has 16 amino acids. CDR1 and CDR2 from the germline V gene are SGHDT and YYEEEE. The full variable domain, completed using reference TRBV5-6 and TRBJ2-2, is DAGVTQSPTHLIKTRGQQVTLRCSPKSGHDTVSWYQQALGQGPQFIFQYYEEEERQRGNFPDRFSGHQFPNYSSELNVNALLLGDSALYLCASSFVWTANTGELFFGEGSRLTVL.

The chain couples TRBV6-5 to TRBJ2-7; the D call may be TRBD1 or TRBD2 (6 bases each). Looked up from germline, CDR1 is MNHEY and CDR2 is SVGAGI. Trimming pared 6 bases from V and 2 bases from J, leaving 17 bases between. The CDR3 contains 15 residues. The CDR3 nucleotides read TGTGCCAGCAGGGGGGGCAGGGCAGGGGCCTACGAGCAGTACTTC. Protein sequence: CASRGGRAGAYEQYF.

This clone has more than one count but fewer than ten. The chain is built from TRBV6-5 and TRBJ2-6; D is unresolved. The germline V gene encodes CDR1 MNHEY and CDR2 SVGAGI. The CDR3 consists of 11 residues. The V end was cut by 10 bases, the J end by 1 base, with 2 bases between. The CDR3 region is CATSGANVLTF. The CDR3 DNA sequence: TGTGCCACGTCTGGGGCCAACGTCCTGACTTTC.